The rows below give T cell receptor beta chains drawn from one sample of a study of T-cell reconstitution after alpha-beta-depleted transplantation in children. MiXCR, run by TCRdb on the PCR reads, gives a single entry per CDR3 protein. The data contain 540,000 or so distinct CDR3 sequences, roughly 23% of them singletons. Source: PBMCs, mostly from graft donor cells, taken 360 days after TCRalphabeta/CD19-depleted stem cell transplant. The receptors were sampled from a boy under two years old who had a stem cell transplant for acute myeloid leukemia, so the T cells may come from the graft donor. CDR3s include the opening cysteine and the closing phenylalanine or tryptophan. The D gene is left open where the match is weak. Some rows have no size entry. The others give once, few or many, or a class for an expanded clone.

size: -
V: TRBV6-5
J: TRBJ2-7
D: TRBD2
CDR3: CASSYEASGTYEQYF
DNA: TGTGCCAGCAGTTACGAGGCTAGCGGGACCTACGAGCAGTACTTC

size: -
V: TRBV12-3/TRBV12-4
J: TRBJ2-2
D: -
CDR3: CASSPPGGMNTGELFF
DNA: TGTGCCAGCAGTCCCCCGGGGGGCATGAACACCGGGGAGCTGTTTTTT

size: few
V: TRBV29-1
J: TRBJ1-4
D: -
CDR3: CSALAGPNEKLFF
DNA: TGCAGCGCGCTTGCCGGGCCTAATGAAAAACTGTTTTTT

size: few
V: TRBV6-5
J: TRBJ2-3
D: TRBD1
CDR3: CASSYGWGQGADTQYF
DNA: TGTGCCAGCAGTTACGGGTGGGGACAGGGTGCCGATACGCAGTATTTT

size: -
V: TRBV20-1
J: TRBJ1-1
D: -
CDR3: CSASRWDTLNTEAFF
DNA: TGCAGTGCTTCGAGGTGGGACACCCTGAACACTGAAGCTTTCTTT

size: many
V: TRBV5-1
J: TRBJ2-2
D: -
CDR3: CASRTRGTPSNTGELFF
DNA: TGCGCCAGCCGAACTCGGGGGACACCTTCGAACACCGGGGAGCTGTTTTTT

size: -
V: TRBV7-9
J: TRBJ2-3
D: -
CDR3: CASSLEGQFTDTQYF
DNA: TGTGCCAGCAGCTTAGAGGGGCAGTTCACAGATACGCAGTATTTT

size: many
V: TRBV20-1
J: TRBJ2-3
D: TRBD1
CDR3: CSGGQGSPDTQYF
DNA: TGCAGTGGCGGACAGGGGAGTCCAGATACGCAGTATTTT

size: few
V: TRBV6-5
J: TRBJ1-1
D: -
CDR3: CASSYYKGQNEAFF
DNA: TGTGCCAGCAGTTACTATAAGGGGCAGAATGAAGCTTTCTTT

size: -
V: TRBV18
J: TRBJ1-1
D: -
CDR3: CASSPRMDTEAFF
DNA: TGTGCCAGCTCACCACGGATGGACACTGAAGCTTTCTTT

size: few
V: TRBV7-2
J: TRBJ2-5
D: -
CDR3: CASSFATARETQYF
DNA: TGTGCCAGCAGCTTTGCGACAGCGAGGGAGACCCAGTACTTC

size: many
V: TRBV15
J: TRBJ2-5
D: TRBD1
CDR3: CATMSTGGNEGTQYF
DNA: TGTGCCACCATGTCGACAGGGGGGAATGAAGGGACCCAGTACTTC

size: -
V: TRBV20-1
J: TRBJ2-3
D: TRBD2
CDR3: CSARGLGRELRTQYF
DNA: TGCAGTGCTAGAGGTCTGGGGCGGGAGCTCCGAACGCAGTATTTT

size: few
V: TRBV10-3
J: TRBJ2-7
D: -
CDR3: CAISVVMWCQGPIYEQYF
DNA: TGTGCCATCAGTGTGGTAATGTGGTGCCAGGGACCTATTTACGAGCAGTACTTC

size: -
V: TRBV12-3/TRBV12-4
J: TRBJ1-1
D: -
CDR3: CASCSWDTQNTEAFF
DNA: TGTGCCAGCTGCTCCTGGGACACTCAGAACACTGAAGCTTTCTTT

size: -
V: TRBV12-3/TRBV12-4
J: TRBJ1-2
D: -
CDR3: CASRGDTGGYTF
DNA: TGTGCCAGCAGGGGGGACACAGGTGGCTACACCTTC

size: many
V: TRBV20-1
J: TRBJ2-1
D: TRBD2
CDR3: CSAMTSPYNEQFF
DNA: TGCAGTGCAATGACTAGCCCCTACAATGAGCAGTTCTTC

size: many
V: TRBV7-9
J: TRBJ2-7
D: -
CDR3: CASSATGYEQYF
DNA: TGTGCCAGCAGCGCCACAGGATACGAGCAGTACTTC

size: -
V: TRBV4-3
J: TRBJ2-2
D: -
CDR3: CASSQDWGPNTGELFF
DNA: TGCGCCAGCAGCCAAGATTGGGGCCCGAACACCGGGGAGCTGTTTTTT

size: -
V: TRBV20-1
J: TRBJ2-7
D: TRBD1
CDR3: CSASGDDRASSYEQYF
DNA: TGCAGTGCTAGTGGGGACGACAGGGCCAGCTCCTACGAGCAGTACTTC

size: few
V: TRBV6-5
J: TRBJ2-7
D: -
CDR3: CASSYSIEGSEQYF
DNA: TGTGCCAGCAGTTACTCTATAGAGGGGAGCGAGCAGTACTTC

size: many
V: TRBV12-3/TRBV12-4
J: TRBJ2-2
D: -
CDR3: CASSLVRNTGELFF
DNA: TGTGCCAGCAGTTTAGTCAGGAACACCGGGGAGCTGTTTTTT

size: -
V: TRBV3-1
J: TRBJ2-1
D: -
CDR3: CASSLLQDEQFF
DNA: TGTGCCAGCAGCCTACTACAGGATGAGCAGTTCTTC

size: many
V: TRBV5-1
J: TRBJ2-1
D: -
CDR3: CASSLGQSYNEQFF
DNA: TGCGCCAGCAGCTTGGGACAGTCCTACAATGAGCAGTTCTTC

size: few
V: TRBV6-5
J: TRBJ2-2
D: TRBD1
CDR3: CASSYSGTGVTGELFF
DNA: TGTGCCAGCAGTTACTCGGGGACAGGGGTAACCGGGGAGCTGTTTTTT

size: many
V: TRBV7-2
J: TRBJ2-2
D: -
CDR3: CASSLVGGANTGELFF
DNA: TGTGCCAGCAGCTTAGTAGGGGGAGCGAACACCGGGGAGCTGTTTTTT

size: -
V: TRBV11-3
J: TRBJ2-7
D: -
CDR3: CASSFGQATYEQYF
DNA: TGTGCCAGCAGCTTCGGGCAGGCGACCTACGAGCAGTACTTC

size: many
V: TRBV7-2
J: TRBJ1-1
D: -
CDR3: CASSLGRDREVFF
DNA: TGTGCCAGCAGCCTAGGCCGGGACCGTGAAGTTTTCTTT

size: -
V: TRBV9
J: TRBJ2-3
D: TRBD1
CDR3: CASAERGPADTQYF
DNA: TGTGCCAGCGCCGAAAGGGGGCCAGCAGATACGCAGTATTTT

size: -
V: TRBV29-1
J: TRBJ1-1
D: -
CDR3: CSATDIGLNTEAFF
DNA: TGCAGCGCTACTGACATCGGGCTGAACACTGAAGCTTTCTTT

size: few
V: TRBV5-1
J: TRBJ1-1
D: TRBD1
CDR3: CASSIGQGDTEAFF
DNA: TGCGCCAGCAGCATAGGACAGGGAGACACTGAAGCTTTCTTT

size: many
V: TRBV7-1
J: TRBJ2-6
D: -
CDR3: CASSSKSRQWGGDSSGANVLTF
DNA: TGTGCCAGCAGCTCGAAAAGCCGACAGTGGGGGGGCGACAGCTCTGGGGCCAACGTCCTGACTTTC

size: -
V: TRBV4-3
J: TRBJ2-1
D: TRBD1
CDR3: CASSQGPGQGYNEQFF
DNA: TGCGCCAGCAGCCAAGGTCCGGGACAGGGCTACAATGAGCAGTTCTTC

size: few
V: TRBV12-3/TRBV12-4
J: TRBJ1-5
D: -
CDR3: CASSLAQGQQPQHF
DNA: TGTGCCAGCAGTTTAGCTCAGGGGCAACAGCCCCAGCATTTT

size: -
V: TRBV11-2
J: TRBJ2-5
D: -
CDR3: CASSLESRTEFSPYF
DNA: TGTGCCAGCAGCTTAGAATCCCGGACGGAGTTCAGCCCGTACTTC

size: few
V: TRBV28
J: TRBJ1-6
D: TRBD1
CDR3: CASAMGGQRYSPLHF
DNA: TGTGCCAGCGCTATGGGGGGACAGCGTTATTCACCCCTCCACTTT

size: -
V: TRBV6-1
J: TRBJ2-1
D: TRBD2
CDR3: CAILAGGQNNEQFF
DNA: TGTGCCATCTTAGCGGGGGGCCAAAACAATGAGCAGTTCTTC

size: -
V: TRBV6-2/TRBV6-3
J: TRBJ1-6
D: -
CDR3: CASSYSNRVAPLHF
DNA: TGTGCCAGCAGTTACTCGAACCGGGTTGCACCCCTCCACTTT

size: many
V: TRBV7-8
J: TRBJ2-3
D: -
CDR3: CASSARPADTQYF
DNA: TGTGCCAGCAGCGCCCGTCCGGCGGATACGCAGTATTTT

size: many
V: TRBV5-1
J: TRBJ2-7
D: -
CDR3: CASSPGPREQYF
DNA: TGCGCCAGCAGTCCCGGACCCCGCGAGCAGTACTTC

size: -
V: TRBV27
J: TRBJ2-3
D: -
CDR3: CASRDGGLWDTQYF
DNA: TGTGCCAGCAGGGACGGGGGGCTGTGGGATACGCAGTATTTT

size: -
V: TRBV15
J: TRBJ2-3
D: -
CDR3: CATSRYGDLTDHSTDTQYF
DNA: TGTGCCACCAGCAGATACGGGGACCTGACTGACCATAGCACAGATACGCAGTATTTT

size: -
V: TRBV20-1
J: TRBJ2-1
D: -
CDR3: CSAPPRPDYNEQFF
DNA: TGCAGTGCTCCCCCTAGGCCAGACTACAATGAGCAGTTCTTC

size: many
V: TRBV5-5
J: TRBJ1-3
D: TRBD1
CDR3: CASSSDLGQISGNTIYF
DNA: TGTGCCAGCAGCTCCGACTTGGGACAGATCTCTGGAAACACCATATATTTT

size: -
V: TRBV18
J: TRBJ2-5
D: -
CDR3: CASSNIPGTEETQYF
DNA: TGTGCCAGCTCAAACATCCCCGGGACGGAAGAGACCCAGTACTTC

size: many
V: TRBV12-3/TRBV12-4
J: TRBJ2-3
D: TRBD1
CDR3: CASRSLGQGWRTQYF
DNA: TGTGCCAGCAGGAGCTTAGGACAGGGGTGGAGAACGCAGTATTTT